These 9 T cell receptor beta chains came from one sample sequenced in a study of shared clonotypes between healthy human individuals. The table came from immunoSEQ multiplex PCR; TCRdb's copy has only in-frame clones and leaves some out. The table has almost 750,000 clones, just under 75% seen once. Sample: memory CD4+ T cells sorted from blood. Subset indicated: CD45RA-negative fraction. The receptors were gathered from a woman aged 30 to 39 in good health.

The table lists this clone with a few counts. This could be a read error, since a much larger clone is one nucleotide away. Within the sample, other DNA sequences also encode this same CDR3. CDR3: CASSSQGDTEAFF. The CDR3, as DNA: TGTGCCAGCAGCTCGCAGGGTGATACTGAAGCTTTCTTT. The chain carries TRBV7-9 and TRBJ1-1; D possibly corresponds to TRBD1 (5 bases). V dropped 4 bases and J dropped 5 bases, with 11 bases sitting between them. The CDR3 loop spans 13 amino acids. Germline V lookup: CDR1 SEHNR, CDR2 FQNEAQ (reference sequence).

The chain is built from TRBV10-3 and TRBJ2-5; 7 bases align to TRBD1. Germline CDR1 ENHRY, CDR2 SYGVKD. The CDR3 sequence is 15 residues long. The ends lost 3 bases at V and 1 base at J; junction bases unmatched: 5. For the CDR3, the DNA is TGTGCCATCAGTGAAGGGGGACAGAGCCAAGAGACCCAGTACTTC. Translated: CAISEGGQSQETQYF.

This clone appeared a few times. The chain combines TRBV5-4 with TRBJ1-4; 7 bases fit TRBD1. Per the germline V gene, CDR1 is SGHNT and CDR2 is YYREEE (reference sequence). After removal of 3 bases from V and 5 bases from J, the junction contained 16 bases not matched to a gene. The CDR3 length is 18 residues. The CDR3 reads CASSYSGGTEKENEKLFF. The CDR3, as DNA: TGTGCCAGCAGCTATTCCGGTGGGACAGAAAAGGAGAATGAAAAACTGTTTTTT.

V is TRBV21-1 and J is TRBJ2-1; TRBD2 is the table's D call, not checked against the DNA. TRBV21-1 is flagged as a pseudogene. The CDR3 has 16 residues. Here the CDR3 reads CASSKRTSGSYNEQFF. The CDR3 bases are TGTGCCAGCAGCAAAAGGACTTCAGGCTCCTACAATGAGCAGTTCTTC.

Concerning this clone itself: This same CDR3 is encoded by further DNA sequences in the sample. V usage is TRBV18 and J usage is TRBJ1-3, with TRBD1 as a possible D gene (6 bases). Per the germline V gene, CDR1 is KGHSH and CDR2 is LQKENI. CDR3 length: 15 amino acids. Trimming took off 2 bases at V and 2 bases at J, with 10 bases between the two ends. The CDR3 spells CASSPGQGPGNTIYF. DNA for the CDR3: TGTGCCAGCTCACCAGGCCAGGGGCCTGGAAACACCATATATTTT.

The V gene is TRBV5-1, the J gene TRBJ2-1; 8 positions agree with TRBD1. The germline CDR1 and CDR2 sequences are SGHRS and YFSETQ. With 0 bases clipped from V and 15 bases from J, the junction kept 8 bases outside the gene matches. The length of the CDR3 is 13 residues. The CDR3 region has the DNA TGCGCCAGCAGCTTGGAAGGCGGGACAGGTCGGTTCTTC. It yields the protein CASSLEGGTGRFF.

The chain links TRBV15 to TRBJ2-7; D remains unclear. Looked up from germline, CDR1 is LNHNV and CDR2 is YYDKDF (reference sequence). This CDR3 has 15 residues. The V gene lost 0 bases and the J gene lost 7 bases, with 16 bases spanning the gap. The CDR3 reads CATSRDQGTLEEQYF. CDR3 coding DNA: TGTGCCACCAGCAGAGATCAAGGAACGCTCGAGGAGCAGTACTTC.

This clone was seen just once. The chain carries TRBV7-9 and TRBJ1-1; 7 nucleotides agree with TRBD1. CDR1 SEHNR and CDR2 FQNEAQ come from the germline V gene (reference sequence). J lost 5 bases, V lost 2 bases, and 8 bases had no gene match. The CDR3 totals 15 residues. The CDR3: CASSLRQGGLTEAFF. CDR3 bases: TGTGCCAGCAGCTTACGACAGGGAGGGTTGACTGAAGCTTTCTTT.

The chain employs TRBV30 and TRBJ2-1, with 9 bases that match TRBD1. V trimming: 0 bases; J trimming: 7 bases; junction bases outside the gene matches: 4. This CDR3 comprises 14 residues. Germline V CDR1 and CDR2: GTSNPN, SVGIG (reference sequence). The CDR3 coding sequence is TGTGCCTGGAGTGTAGACAGGGGGAGGAATGAGCAGTTCTTC. It translates to CAWSVDRGRNEQFF.